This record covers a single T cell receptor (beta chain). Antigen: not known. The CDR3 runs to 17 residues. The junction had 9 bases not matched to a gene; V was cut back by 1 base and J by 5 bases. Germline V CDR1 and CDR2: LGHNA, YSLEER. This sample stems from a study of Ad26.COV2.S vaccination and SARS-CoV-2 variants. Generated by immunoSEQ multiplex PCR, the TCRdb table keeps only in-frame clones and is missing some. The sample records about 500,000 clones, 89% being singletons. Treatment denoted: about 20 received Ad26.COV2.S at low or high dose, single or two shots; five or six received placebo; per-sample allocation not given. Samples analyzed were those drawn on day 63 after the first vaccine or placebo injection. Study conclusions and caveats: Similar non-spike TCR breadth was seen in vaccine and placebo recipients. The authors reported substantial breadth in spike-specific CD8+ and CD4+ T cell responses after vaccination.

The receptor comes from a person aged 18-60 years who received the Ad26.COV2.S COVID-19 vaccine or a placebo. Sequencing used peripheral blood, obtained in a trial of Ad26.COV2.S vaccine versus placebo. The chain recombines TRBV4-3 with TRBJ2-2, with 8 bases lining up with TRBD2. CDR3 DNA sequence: TGCGCCAGCAGCCAAGGAAGGCGGGGGGCGGGGACCGGGGAGCTGTTTTTT. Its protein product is CASSQGRRGAGTGELFF.